The 7 T cell receptor beta chains listed next were all sequenced from one sample in a study of early T cells in non-severe SARS-CoV-2 infection. Each CDR3 protein is one row after TCRdb ran MiXCR on the 5' RACE reads. The repertoire holds roughly 60,000 distinct CDR3 sequences, with 6.5% to 8.5% as singletons. Sequenced material: whole blood. The receptors derive from an adult who was a healthcare worker with PCR-confirmed SARS-CoV-2 infection or an uninfected control (not recorded which).

This clonotype was recorded many times. The V gene is TRBV7-6, the J gene TRBJ1-6, with 10 bases aligning to TRBD1. The CDR3 runs to 16 residues. Germline V gene data show CDR1 as SGHVS and CDR2 as FNYEAQ. With 5 bases clipped from V and 9 bases from J, the junction kept 10 bases outside the gene matches. The CDR3 region has the DNA TGTGCCAGCAGCCGCGGAGCGGGACAGGGGAGTTCACCCCTCCACTTT. Amino acid sequence: CASSRGAGQGSSPLHF. The full variable domain, rest sourced from reference TRBV7-6 and TRBJ1-6, is GAGVSQSPRYKVTKRGQDVALRCDPISGHVSLYWYRQALGQGPEFLTYFNYEAQQDKSGLPNDRFSAERPEGSISTLTIQRTEQRDSAMYRCASSRGAGQGSSPLHFGNGTRLTVT.

The chain recombines TRBV2 with TRBJ2-3; 13 bases agree with TRBD2. Trimming removed 6 bases from V and 5 bases from J; junction bases left unmatched: 5. Germline CDR1 and CDR2: SNHLY and FYNNEI. The CDR3 runs 15 residues. CDR3 protein: CASSGLAGVGDTQYF. CDR3 DNA: TGTGCCAGCAGCGGACTAGCGGGAGTAGGAGATACGCAGTATTTT.

This clonotype was recorded a few times. The J gene is TRBJ1-1, the V gene TRBV4-1, with D tentatively TRBD1 (6 bases). There are 14 residues in the CDR3. In germline, CDR1 is MGHRA, CDR2 YSYEKL. The V end lost 5 bases, the J end lost 1 base, and 11 bases lay between the germline ends. In DNA, the CDR3 is TGCGCCAGCAGCGGCGGGACAACGAACACTGAAGCTTTCTTT. Translation gives CASSGGTTNTEAFF.

The chain has TRBV11-2 and TRBJ2-2, with D unclear. Germline V gene sequence: CDR1 SGHAT, CDR2 FQNNGV. The ends were cut back, 3 bases at V and 4 bases at J, with 9 bases in the middle. The CDR3 is 14 residues long. CDR3 region: CASSFGATTGELFF. The CDR3 coding sequence is TGTGCCAGCAGCTTCGGAGCGACCACCGGGGAGCTGTTTTTT.

Ten or more counts support this clonotype. DNA for the CDR3: TGCAGTGCTGGGAGCGGGAGTGCGCCCGGGGAGCTGTTTTTT. As protein: CSAGSGSAPGELFF. This chain uses TRBV20-1 with TRBJ2-2; TRBD2 matches 8 bases. This CDR3 has 14 amino acids. Germline CDR1 is DFQATT and CDR2 is SNEGSKA (reference sequence). V shed 5 bases, J shed 6 bases, and the junction held 8 bases outside the gene matches.

This clonotype was picked up many times. This chain uses TRBV19 with TRBJ2-1; D assignment may be TRBD1 or TRBD2 (6 bases each). The CDR3 runs to 16 residues. Between the trimmed V and J ends, which lost 7 bases and 2 bases, there was a span of 18 bases. Germline values: CDR1 LNHDA, CDR2 SQIVND (reference sequence). DNA of the CDR3: TGTGCCAGTAATAGGGCCGGGGGCCCGACCTACAATGAGCAGTTCTTC. Its protein is CASNRAGGPTYNEQFF. Variable domain in full (rest from reference TRBV19 and TRBJ2-1): DGGITQSPKYLFRKEGQNVTLSCEQNLNHDAMYWYRQDPGQGLRLIYYSQIVNDFQKGDIAEGYSVSREKKESFPLTVTSAQKNPTAFYLCASNRAGGPTYNEQFFGPGTRLTVL.

This sequence joins TRBV19 and TRBJ1-5; D gene uncertain. CDR3 length: 13 amino acids. Germline values: CDR1 LNHDA, CDR2 SQIVND (reference sequence). Trimming left V 3 bases short and J 3 bases short, with 6 bases between. The CDR3 sequence: CASSIDINQPQHF. The CDR3 nucleotides read TGTGCCAGTAGTATCGATATCAATCAGCCCCAGCATTTT.